This TCR beta chain was sequenced in a study of OX40 agonist ivuxolimab in advanced cancers. Points from the study as a whole: In general, CD8+ T cells held more expanded clones than CD4+ did, on average. Among patients with partial responses at 0.1-3.0 mg/kg, clonal expansion was among the lowest.

A word on this clone: Its specificity is unknown.

The protocol was immunoSEQ multiplex PCR, while the TCRdb copy is restricted to in-frame clones and leaves out a portion. This sample yields 69,000 or so clones, of which 85% are seen a single time; about 0.83% belongs to the top ten. V lost 2 bases and J 9 bases, leaving 5 bases between the germline ends. The CDR3 is 12 residues long. CDR1 is MDHEN, CDR2 SYDVKM, per germline. The V gene is TRBV28, the J gene TRBJ1-6; unclear D gene. The sequencing used CD4+ or CD8+ T cells sorted from blood, collected in a trial of the OX40 agonist ivuxolimab. The clonotype was recovered from an adult with an advanced solid tumor such as melanoma, head and neck, liver or kidney cancer. CDR3 nucleotide sequence: TGTGCCAGCAGTTTAAAATTTTCACCCCTCCACTTT. It encodes CASSLKFSPLHF.